The source of this TCR beta chain is a study of blood T cell repertoires in COVID-19. Data came from immunoSEQ multiplex PCR; TCRdb stores just in-frame clones and leaves some out. The data contain about 60,000 clones, 88% of them seen just once; the ten biggest clones take up about 3.2%. Germline assignment: CDR1 MNHEY and CDR2 SMNVEV (reference sequence). The CDR3 is 19 amino acids. Trimming shortened V by 4 bases and J by 0 bases, and 24 bases separated the two germline ends. This chain uses TRBV27 with TRBJ1-1, with D unresolved. The sequence derives from a middle-aged man with active COVID-19. The material sequenced was peripheral blood. CDR3 DNA: TGTGCCAGCAGTTCGCGGTCTAGACCCTGGACTTACATGAACACTGAAGCTTTCTTT. It is translated as CASSSRSRPWTYMNTEAFF.